This paragraph covers one TCR beta chain sequence. Antigen unknown. The sample originates from a study of beta chain features in type 1 diabetes. The germline CDR1 and CDR2 sequences are SGDLS and YYNGEE. The V segment lost 3 bases and the J segment 7 bases; nucleotides outside the gene matches: 13. The CDR3 runs to 15 residues. CD45RO/CCR7/CD25/CD127/CD95/CD27 separated CD4+ naive, central memory, regulatory and stem cell-like memory cells by sorting. General study results and limits: Researchers cautioned that cDNA sequencing could over-represent cells with high TCR expression. Significant though moderate, a shortening of TCRB CDR3s appeared in all four CD4+ subsets of Type 1 diabetes patients. It was possible that PCR favored shorter templates, equally so in patients and controls. Any HLA type influence on TCRB rearrangement was left unresolved here.

Expressed TCRB transcripts got sequenced, as all isolated RNA was reverse transcribed. Assay used: immunoSEQ multiplex PCR; TCRdb lists only in-frame clones, some missing. The sample has over 150,000 clones, around 10% seen once. Material for sequencing was central memory CD4+ T cells from blood. This chain joins TRBV9 and TRBJ2-7, with TRBD1 identical over 7 bases. This receptor was identified in a man aged 25-45 years with type 1 diabetes. CDR3: CASSGTGTVSLEQYF. CDR3 DNA sequence: TGTGCCAGCAGCGGCACCGGGACAGTTTCGTTGGAGCAGTACTTC.